The 28 T cell receptor beta chains listed next were all sequenced from one sample in a study of blood T cell repertoires in COVID-19. Only in-frame clones appear in the TCRdb table, and some are missing; sequencing was by immunoSEQ multiplex PCR. Here the sample spans 350,000 to 400,000 clones, about 89% being singletons. The sequencing sample was made of PBMCs or T cells enriched from blood (not recorded which). All receptors come from a woman in her forties who had been exposed to COVID-19.

The rearrangement uses TRBV27 and TRBJ1-2, with 7 bases matching TRBD1. CDR1 is MNHEY and CDR2 is SMNVEV in the germline V gene (reference sequence). The CDR3 runs to 16 residues. Trimming at V came to 6 bases and at J to 1 base, leaving 11 bases not matched to a gene. The CDR3 coding sequence is TGTGCCAGCAGGATCACCGGGACAGCGAGTAACTATGGCTACACCTTC. As protein: CASRITGTASNYGYTF.

V and J are TRBV7-2 and TRBJ2-7, with TRBD2 matching 12 bases. Germline lookup yields CDR1 SGHTA and CDR2 FQGNSA. Unmatched junction bases numbered 6, after V lost 5 bases and J lost 7 bases. This CDR3 spans 14 amino acids. DNA of the CDR3: TGTGCCAGCAGCATGACTGGACTAGCGGGGGAGCAGTACTTC. Its protein product is CASSMTGLAGEQYF.

The rearrangement links TRBV2 to TRBJ1-4; D call uncertain. Germline CDR1 reads SNHLY; CDR2 reads FYNNEI. The CDR3 is 16 residues long. Trimming took 6 bases from V and 5 from J, leaving 19 bases between them. As DNA, the CDR3 is TGTGCCAGCAGGCCACGGACGAGGAGGCAGAATGAAAAACTGTTTTTT. Residues: CASRPRTRRQNEKLFF. Using reference TRBV2 and TRBJ1-4 for the parts outside the CDR3, the full variable domain is EPEVTQTPSHQVTQMGQEVILRCVPISNHLYFYWYRQILGQKVEFLVSFYNNEISEKSEIFDDQFSVERPDGSNFTLKIRSTKLEDSAMYFCASRPRTRRQNEKLFFGSGTQLSVL.

CDR3 coding DNA: TGTGCCAGCTCCCGGGGGGGCACGGGGGAGACCCAGTACTTC. It yields the protein CASSRGGTGETQYF. The chain recombines TRBV25-1 with TRBJ2-5; the match to TRBD2 covers 8 bases. The CDR3 is made up of 14 amino acids. The J segment lost 5 bases and the V segment lost 8 bases, leaving 10 bases of the junction unmatched. Looked up from germline, CDR1 is MGHDK and CDR2 is SYGVNS. Complete variable domain (other parts from reference TRBV25-1 and TRBJ2-5): EADIYQTPRYLVIGTGKKITLECSQTMGHDKMYWYQQDPGMELHLIHYSYGVNSTEKGDLSSESTVSRIRTEHFPLTLESARPSHTSQYLCASSRGGTGETQYFGPGTRLLVL.

The genes are TRBV11-2 and TRBJ2-1; perhaps TRBD1 as D (6 bases). The germline CDR1 and CDR2 sequences are SGHAT and FQNNGV. Deletions cut 2 bases from V and 3 bases from J, with 11 bases between. This CDR3 is 15 amino acids long. The CDR3 DNA reads TGTGCCAGCAGCTTATCCCGACAGGTCTACAATGAGCAGTTCTTC. Translating it yields CASSLSRQVYNEQFF.

The V and J genes are TRBV19 and TRBJ1-1; no reliable D call. The CDR3 is 14 amino acids. V was pared by 1 base and J by 11 bases, with 17 bases between. The germline gives CDR1 LNHDA, CDR2 SQIVND (reference sequence). This CDR3 reads CASSIAKRETAAFF. The CDR3 DNA is TGTGCCAGTAGTATAGCCAAACGGGAAACAGCGGCTTTCTTT.

The rearrangement joins TRBV7-8 to TRBJ1-6; 8 bases fit TRBD1. The CDR3 length is 16 residues. Unmatched junction bases numbered 8, after V lost 5 bases and J lost 5 bases. Per germline, CDR1 SGHVS and CDR2 FQNEAQ. DNA of the CDR3: TGTGCCAGCAGCATAAGCGGACAGGGCAATAATTCACCCCTCCACTTT. It is translated as CASSISGQGNNSPLHF.

This clone was seen a single time. The rearrangement links TRBV21-1 to TRBJ2-5; the table's D call, TRBD2, has no DNA check behind it. TRBV21-1 is a listed pseudogene. The length of the CDR3 is 16 residues. DNA for the CDR3: TGTGCCAGCAGCAAAGCCGGGGGTTGTCGGCAAGAGACCCAGTACTTC. Protein product: CASSKAGGCRQETQYF.

The chain employs TRBV5-1 and TRBJ1-3; TRBD1 is a possible D gene (6 bases). The CDR3 loop spans 15 amino acids. From germline, CDR1 is SGHRS and CDR2 YFSETQ. V was cut by 2 bases and J by 2 bases, with 11 bases left in between. The CDR3 reads CASSLIGGAGNTIYF. CDR3 DNA: TGCGCCAGCAGCTTAATAGGGGGGGCTGGAAACACCATATATTTT.

The chain has TRBV7-8 and TRBJ1-5; D is unclear. V lost 0 bases and J lost 4, with 13 bases in between. Germline CDR1 and CDR2: SGHVS and FQNEAQ. There are 16 residues in the CDR3. This CDR3 is CASSLAIGGKNQPQHF. CDR3 DNA sequence: TGTGCCAGCAGCTTAGCGATAGGAGGGAAAAATCAGCCCCAGCATTTT.

The J gene is TRBJ1-4, the V gene TRBV4-1; 7 bases fit TRBD1. The germline CDR1 and CDR2 sequences are MGHRA and YSYEKL. V shed 1 base, J shed 9 bases, and the junction held 8 bases outside the gene matches. The CDR3 sequence is 15 residues long. The CDR3 sequence is CASSQASLDRQKLFF. The CDR3 bases are TGCGCCAGCAGCCAAGCTTCCCTGGACAGGCAAAAACTGTTTTTT.

The chain joins TRBV5-4 to TRBJ2-5, with 7 positions matching TRBD1. Per germline, CDR1 SGHNT and CDR2 YYREEE (reference sequence). The CDR3 consists of 14 residues. With V trimmed by 0 bases and J by 4 bases, 3 bases remained unmatched. The DNA of the CDR3 is TGTGCCAGCAGCTTGGGGGCAGGGGGAGAGACCCAGTACTTC. It codes for CASSLGAGGETQYF.

This clone came up once. As DNA, the CDR3 is TGTGCCAGTAGTATATTACAGGGCTCCTACAATGAGCAGTTCTTC. Residues: CASSILQGSYNEQFF. The chain has TRBV19 and TRBJ2-1; D is possibly TRBD1 (6 bases). Trimming pared 2 bases from V and 0 bases from J, leaving 8 bases between. CDR1 is LNHDA, CDR2 SQIVND, per germline (reference sequence). The CDR3 runs to 15 residues. Full variable domain (rest looked up from reference TRBV19 and TRBJ2-1): DGGITQSPKYLFRKEGQNVTLSCEQNLNHDAMYWYRQDPGQGLRLIYYSQIVNDFQKGDIAEGYSVSREKKESFPLTVTSAQKNPTAFYLCASSILQGSYNEQFFGPGTRLTVL.

CDR3 nucleotides: TGCGCCAGCAGCATCCGGGACTCCCAAGATACGCAGTATTTT. It translates to CASSIRDSQDTQYF. The rearrangement uses TRBV5-1 and TRBJ2-3, with D possibly TRBD2 on 6 matching bases. The CDR3 has 14 residues. The V end was cut by 4 bases, the J end by 5 bases, with 14 bases between. Germline CDR1 SGHRS, CDR2 YFSETQ. Filled out from reference TRBV5-1 and TRBJ2-3, the complete variable domain reads KAGVTQTPRYLIKTRGQQVTLSCSPISGHRSVSWYQQTPGQGLQFLFEYFSETQRNKGNFPGRFSGRQFSNSRSEMNVSTLELGDSALYLCASSIRDSQDTQYFGPGTRLTVL.

This clone has only one observation. V and J are TRBV23-1 and TRBJ2-7, with a weak D call TRBD1 (6 bases). TRBV23-1 is given ORF status, its function remaining uncertain. CDR3 length: 14 residues. V lost 3 bases and J lost 6, with 15 bases in between. CDR3 in DNA: TGCGCCAGCAGTCAGCCCAACACAGGGTGCGAGCAGTACTTC. Translating it yields CASSQPNTGCEQYF.

The chain uses TRBV3-1 (or the pseudogene TRBV3-2) and TRBJ2-7, with D possibly matching TRBD1 (6 bases). Trimming removed 4 bases from V and 7 bases from J, with 14 bases in between. Germline V gives CDR1 LGHDT, CDR2 YNNKEL (reference sequence). The CDR3 contains 13 residues. The CDR3 DNA follows: TGTGCCAGCAGCCGGGGACAATCCGAGGAGCAGTACTTC. Translated: CASSRGQSEEQYF.

The rearrangement uses TRBV25-1 and TRBJ1-1; TRBD1 matches 8 bases. J lost 5 bases, V lost 4 bases, and 3 bases had no gene match. The CDR3 is 13 residues long. Per germline, CDR1 MGHDK and CDR2 SYGVNS. The CDR3, as DNA: TGTGCCAGCAGTGGGACAGGGAGAACTGAAGCTTTCTTT. Encoded protein: CASSGTGRTEAFF.

This clone was found once. The rearrangement links TRBV3-1 (or the pseudogene TRBV3-2) to TRBJ2-1; 12 bases are a match to TRBD2. V was pared by 0 bases and J by 7 bases, with 16 bases of the junction left unmatched. From germline, CDR1 is LGHDT and CDR2 YNNKEL (reference sequence). This CDR3 has 20 amino acids. The CDR3 sequence is CASSQDRRLAGGKGRNEQFF. The CDR3 DNA reads as TGTGCCAGCAGCCAAGATCGGAGGCTAGCGGGGGGGAAGGGGAGGAATGAGCAGTTCTTC.

This rearrangement joins TRBV19 to TRBJ2-2; 7 nucleotides line up with TRBD1. The CDR3 loop spans 15 amino acids. V was clipped by 7 bases and J by 3 bases; unmatched bases: 8. CDR1 LNHDA and CDR2 SQIVND come from the germline V gene (reference sequence). This CDR3 reads CASNKQGRYTGELFF. The CDR3 bases are TGTGCCAGTAACAAACAGGGGCGATACACCGGGGAGCTGTTTTTT.

The chain recombines TRBV9 with TRBJ2-7; D might be TRBD1 (6 bases). CDR1 is SGDLS and CDR2 is YYNGEE in the germline V gene. Trimming took off 0 bases at V and 5 bases at J, with 18 bases between the two ends. The CDR3 loop spans 16 amino acids. DNA for the CDR3: TGTGCCAGCAGCGTAGCTTTGGGGGCAGGGTCCCACGAGCAGTACTTC. Amino acids: CASSVALGAGSHEQYF.

V is TRBV7-3 and J is TRBJ2-1; a weak D match, TRBD2 (6 bases). With 4 bases removed from V and 7 bases from J, the gap between germline ends came to 17 bases. The CDR3 has 15 residues. From germline, CDR1 is SGHTA and CDR2 FQGTGA. The CDR3 sequence: CASSSSSASGNEQFF. DNA for the CDR3: TGTGCCAGCAGCTCATCTAGCGCCTCTGGGAATGAGCAGTTCTTC.

The V call is TRBV12-5, the J call TRBJ1-6; possible D gene TRBD1, 6 bases. Trimming stripped 3 bases from V and 5 bases from J, with 17 bases between. Per the germline V gene, CDR1 is LGHNT and CDR2 is FRNRAP. This CDR3 has 17 amino acids. CDR3 loop: CASGFATGKENNSPLHF. The CDR3 bases are TGTGCTAGTGGTTTTGCTACAGGGAAAGAGAATAATTCACCCCTCCACTTT.

This chain uses TRBV2 with TRBJ1-2; TRBD1 is a possible D gene (6 bases). Trimming took off 5 bases at V and 4 bases at J, with 11 bases between the two ends. Per the germline V gene, CDR1 is SNHLY and CDR2 is FYNNEI. The CDR3 length is 13 residues. The CDR3 region has the DNA TGTGCCAGCAGTACGACAGGAGGCTATGGCTACACCTTC. Protein product: CASSTTGGYGYTF. Complete variable domain (other parts from reference TRBV2 and TRBJ1-2): EPEVTQTPSHQVTQMGQEVILRCVPISNHLYFYWYRQILGQKVEFLVSFYNNEISEKSEIFDDQFSVERPDGSNFTLKIRSTKLEDSAMYFCASSTTGGYGYTFGSGTRLTVV.

This chain joins TRBV24-1 and TRBJ2-3, with a weak D call TRBD1 (6 bases). CDR3 size: 14 residues. The V end was cut by 10 bases, the J end by 0 bases, with 13 bases between. The germline V gene has CDR1 KGHDR and CDR2 SFDVKD. This CDR3 reads CATATGTSTDTQYF. In DNA form, the CDR3 reads TGTGCCACGGCGACCGGGACAAGCACAGATACGCAGTATTTT.

The rearrangement links TRBV7-8 to TRBJ2-1; 8 bases fit TRBD2. Germline V lookup: CDR1 SGHVS, CDR2 FQNEAQ. The trim removed 5 bases at V and 4 bases at J, leaving 13 bases unmatched. This CDR3 has 17 residues. CDR3 residues: CASSPLRRGASYNEQFF. DNA for the CDR3: TGTGCCAGCAGCCCCCTCCGGCGGGGGGCGTCGTACAATGAGCAGTTCTTC.

The chain carries TRBV11-2 and TRBJ2-1; TRBD1 matches at 7 bases. The CDR3 covers 15 residues. Germline V gene data show CDR1 as SGHAT and CDR2 as FQNNGV. J gave up 2 bases and V 1 base, and 2 bases lay outside the gene matches. In DNA form, the CDR3 reads TGTGCCAGCAGCTTAGGTCAGGGGGCCTACAATGAGCAGTTCTTC. This gives the protein CASSLGQGAYNEQFF. The whole variable domain, filled in from reference TRBV11-2 and TRBJ2-1, reads EAGVAQSPRYKIIEKRQSVAFWCNPISGHATLYWYQQILGQGPKLLIQFQNNGVVDDSQLPKDRFSAERLKGVDSTLKIQPAKLEDSAVYLCASSLGQGAYNEQFFGPGTRLTVL.

The chain is built from TRBV4-1 and TRBJ2-5, with TRBD2 as a possible D gene (6 bases). Germline V lookup: CDR1 MGHRA, CDR2 YSYEKL. The CDR3 has 14 residues. The V gene lost 5 bases and the J gene lost 0 bases, with 10 bases spanning the gap. The DNA for the CDR3 is TGCGCCAGCAGCTCTCGGGACTACCAAGAGACCCAGTACTTC. Protein: CASSSRDYQETQYF.

The chain is built from TRBV2 and TRBJ1-2; D is unclear. The CDR3 has 14 amino acids. Deletions cut 11 bases from V and 5 bases from J, with 21 bases between. In germline, CDR1 is SNHLY, CDR2 FYNNEI. CDR3 coding DNA: TGTGCCTGTCAGGCGGGAGGAACCTCGTATGGCTACACCTTC. Protein sequence: CACQAGGTSYGYTF.